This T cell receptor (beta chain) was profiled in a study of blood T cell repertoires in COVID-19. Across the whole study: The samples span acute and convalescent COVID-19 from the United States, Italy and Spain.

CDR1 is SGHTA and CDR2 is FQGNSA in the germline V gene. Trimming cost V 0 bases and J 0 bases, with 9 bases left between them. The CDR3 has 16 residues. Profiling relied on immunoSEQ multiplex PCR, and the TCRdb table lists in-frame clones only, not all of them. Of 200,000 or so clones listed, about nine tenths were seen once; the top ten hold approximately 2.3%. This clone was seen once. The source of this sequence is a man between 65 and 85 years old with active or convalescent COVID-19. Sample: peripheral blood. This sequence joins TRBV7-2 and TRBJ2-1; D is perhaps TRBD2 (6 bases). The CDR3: CASSLAGGISYNEQFF. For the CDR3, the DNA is TGTGCCAGCAGCTTAGCGGGAGGAATCTCCTACAATGAGCAGTTCTTC.